This note documents a single T cell receptor beta chain sequence. TCRdb recomputed calls from the RT-PCR reads with MiXCR, one row per CDR3 protein. The sample comprises fewer than 750,000 distinct CDR3 sequences, about 15% of which are singletons, and approximately 12% rests with the top ten. These data belong to a study of response to subunit inactivated influenza vaccine. Germline CDR1 and CDR2: SEHNR and FQNEAQ (reference sequence). Germline trimming cut 5 bases from V and 2 bases from J; bases unmatched to any gene: 12. CDR3 length: 16 amino acids. The rearrangement uses TRBV7-9 and TRBJ2-7, with TRBD1 identical over 7 bases. This receptor was identified in a man over 45 who received an inactivated influenza vaccine. Sequencing used PBMCs from blood, obtained roughly 12 days after vaccination. The CDR3 region is CASSQAWGTATYEQYF. The DNA for the CDR3 is TGTGCCAGCAGCCAGGCATGGGGGACAGCCACCTACGAGCAGTACTTC.